The 26 T cell receptor beta chains given below trace back to one sample, sequenced in a study of shared clonotypes between healthy human individuals. Clones were sequenced by immunoSEQ multiplex PCR, and TCRdb holds only the in-frame ones, with some missing. The sample holds over a million clones, roughly 96% seen once. The sample taken for sequencing was naive CD4+ T cells sorted from blood. Subset given: CD45RA+ positively selected. The receptors originated from a man aged 30 to 45 in good health.

CDR3 protein: CASSLVSGGAQYF. The CDR3 coding sequence is TGCGCCAGCAGCTTGGTTAGCGGGGGTGCGCAGTATTTT. The V and J genes are TRBV5-1 and TRBJ2-3; 9 positions agree with TRBD2. The V gene's germline CDR1 is SGHRS and CDR2 YFSETQ. V trimming: 0 bases; J trimming: 10 bases; junction bases outside the gene matches: 3. This CDR3 has 13 residues.

The chain has TRBV28 and TRBJ2-3, with D possibly being TRBD1 or TRBD2 (5 bases each). The V end lost 10 bases, the J end lost 1 base, and 18 bases lay between the germline ends. The V gene's germline CDR1 is MDHEN and CDR2 SYDVKM. This CDR3 comprises 15 residues. This CDR3 is CAITRSGRRTDTQYF. Written as DNA, the CDR3 is TGTGCCATCACCCGGTCAGGGAGACGCACAGATACGCAGTATTTT.

The rearrangement links TRBV9 to TRBJ2-7; 11 nucleotides agree with TRBD2. Germline CDR1 and CDR2: SGDLS and YYNGEE. Trimming at V came to 0 bases and at J to 7 bases, leaving 9 bases not matched to a gene. CDR3 length equals 16 residues. Written as DNA, the CDR3 is TGTGCCAGCAGCGTAGCTGTCCTAGCGGGAGGAGGTGAGCAGTACTTC. Translating it yields CASSVAVLAGGGEQYF.

This clone was seen only once. The V call is TRBV7-2, the J call TRBJ1-3; the D gene is possibly TRBD1 (6 bases). The CDR3 sequence is 17 residues long. The germline V gene has CDR1 SGHTA and CDR2 FQGNSA. With 1 base removed from V and 2 bases from J, the gap between germline ends came to 15 bases. For the CDR3, the DNA is TGTGCCAGCAGCTTAGATAGCACAGGGCTCGCTGGAAACACCATATATTTT. Its protein product is CASSLDSTGLAGNTIYF.

V gene TRBV9 combines with J gene TRBJ2-3, with 10 bases aligning to TRBD2. Germline V CDR1 and CDR2: SGDLS, YYNGEE. This CDR3 region has 19 residues. J was trimmed by 2 bases and V by 0 bases; bases with no gene match: 12. The DNA of the CDR3 is TGTGCCAGCAGCGTAGCCCCCCGGACTAGCGGAGGGTACACAGATACGCAGTATTTT. Translated: CASSVAPRTSGGYTDTQYF.

The gene calls are TRBV19 and TRBJ2-3, with TRBD2 matching over 11 bases. The CDR3 has 16 residues. J lost 2 bases, V lost 5 bases, and 6 bases had no gene match. Germline CDR1 reads LNHDA; CDR2 reads SQIVND (reference sequence). The CDR3 sequence: CASSLIAGGYTDTQYF. CDR3 nucleotides: TGTGCCAGTAGTCTAATAGCGGGAGGGTACACAGATACGCAGTATTTT. Full variable domain (rest looked up from reference TRBV19 and TRBJ2-3): DGGITQSPKYLFRKEGQNVTLSCEQNLNHDAMYWYRQDPGQGLRLIYYSQIVNDFQKGDIAEGYSVSREKKESFPLTVTSAQKNPTAFYLCASSLIAGGYTDTQYFGPGTRLTVL.

V is TRBV6-6 and J is TRBJ2-7; D might be TRBD1 or TRBD2, each matching 6 bases. CDR3 length: 14 amino acids. V was cut by 5 bases and J by 6 bases, with 17 bases left in between. The germline gives CDR1 MNHNY, CDR2 SVGAGI (reference sequence). The CDR3 loop reads CASSPHREVTEQYF. Here the CDR3 DNA reads TGTGCCAGCAGTCCACACAGGGAGGTAACCGAGCAGTACTTC.

V and J are TRBV25-1 and TRBJ1-4; D remains ambiguous. The CDR3 consists of 12 residues. The germline V gene encodes CDR1 MGHDK and CDR2 SYGVNS. V dropped 0 bases and J dropped 8 bases, with 4 bases sitting between them. The CDR3 bases are TGTGCCAGCAGTGAATATGTCGAAAAACTGTTTTTT. Translated: CASSEYVEKLFF.

The chain has TRBV28 and TRBJ2-2; D uncertain. Germline V gives CDR1 MDHEN, CDR2 SYDVKM. CDR3 length equals 15 residues. V was shortened by 4 bases and J by 3 bases, with 12 bases between the two germline ends. CDR3 bases: TGTGCCAGCAGTTCCTACCTAAGGGACACCGGGGAGCTGTTTTTT. Residues: CASSSYLRDTGELFF.

This sequence joins TRBV4-3 and TRBJ2-2; possibly TRBD1 for D (5 bases). The V and J ends lost 4 bases and 0 bases respectively, with 12 bases between them. This CDR3 has 16 residues. Per germline, CDR1 LGHNA and CDR2 YSLEER. The CDR3 DNA follows: TGCGCCAGCAGCCTTCAGGGTATCGCGAACACCGGGGAGCTGTTTTTT. It translates to CASSLQGIANTGELFF.

The chain recombines TRBV5-1 with TRBJ2-1; 9 bases align to TRBD2. Germline V CDR1 and CDR2: SGHRS, YFSETQ. CDR3 size: 15 residues. Trimming removed 1 base from V and 5 bases from J; junction bases left unmatched: 4. The CDR3 DNA is TGCGCCAGCAGCTTGATAGCGGGAGCGGACAATGAGCAGTTCTTC. Its protein product is CASSLIAGADNEQFF.

The V gene is TRBV4-1, the J gene TRBJ2-1; 12 nucleotides agree with TRBD2. Per germline, CDR1 MGHRA and CDR2 YSYEKL. After removal of 6 bases from V and 9 bases from J, the junction contained 6 bases not matched to a gene. The CDR3 has 14 amino acids. The CDR3 sequence is CASRWLAGGGEQFF. CDR3 nucleotide sequence: TGCGCCAGCAGATGGCTAGCGGGAGGGGGTGAGCAGTTCTTC.

The chain has TRBV25-1 and TRBJ2-3; D may be TRBD2 (6 bases). Trimming took off 1 base at V and 3 bases at J, with 8 bases between the two ends. Germline-derived CDR1 and CDR2 are MGHDK and SYGVNS. This CDR3 region has 14 residues. The CDR3 bases are TGTGCCAGCAGTGAATGGACTACGACAGATACGCAGTATTTT. Protein sequence: CASSEWTTTDTQYF.

The genes are TRBV18 and TRBJ1-3; no reliable D call. The CDR3 totals 16 residues. Germline loops: CDR1 KGHSH, CDR2 LQKENI. The V end was cut by 3 bases, the J end by 1 base, with 13 bases between. The CDR3 DNA reads TGTGCCAGCTCACCCCTTAGCCGAGAATCTGGAAACACCATATATTTT. It is translated as CASSPLSRESGNTIYF.

V usage is TRBV5-4 and J usage is TRBJ2-1, with 12 bases aligning to TRBD2. This CDR3 comprises 17 residues. The V segment lost 0 bases and the J segment 5 bases; nucleotides outside the gene matches: 6. From germline, CDR1 is SGHNT and CDR2 YYREEE (reference sequence). In DNA form, the CDR3 reads TGTGCCAGCAGCTTGGGAAGACTAGCGGGAGAGGACAATGAGCAGTTCTTC. It specifies CASSLGRLAGEDNEQFF.

The J gene is TRBJ2-3, the V gene TRBV28; a possible D gene is TRBD1 (6 bases). Germline CDR1 MDHEN, CDR2 SYDVKM. V lost 5 bases and J lost 2, with 14 bases in between. The CDR3 contains 15 residues. The CDR3, as DNA: TGTGCCAGCAGTCTCAGGGGAGATTCCACAGATACGCAGTATTTT. Its translation: CASSLRGDSTDTQYF. Full variable domain (rest looked up from reference TRBV28 and TRBJ2-3): DVKVTQSSRYLVKRTGEKVFLECVQDMDHENMFWYRQDPGLGLRLIYFSYDVKMKEKGDIPEGYSVSREKKERFSLILESASTNQTSMYLCASSLRGDSTDTQYFGPGTRLTVL.

As for this clone: Other DNA sequences in this sample translate to the same CDR3. The chain joins TRBV28 to TRBJ2-7; D tentatively fits TRBD1 or TRBD2 (6 bases each). This CDR3 region has 14 residues. Deletions cut 6 bases from V and 2 bases from J, with 14 bases between. Per germline, CDR1 MDHEN and CDR2 SYDVKM. The CDR3 here is CASSLPGGPYEQYF. The CDR3 nucleotides read TGTGCCAGCAGCTTACCTGGGGGGCCCTACGAGCAGTACTTC.

The chain uses TRBV11-2 and TRBJ2-2; 9 bases map to TRBD2. CDR3 length: 18 amino acids. Trimming at V came to 1 base and at J to 0 bases, leaving 6 bases not matched to a gene. Looked up from germline, CDR1 is SGHAT and CDR2 is FQNNGV. This CDR3 is CASSLVPPSGTNTGELFF. CDR3 in DNA: TGTGCCAGCAGCTTAGTCCCCCCTAGCGGGACGAACACCGGGGAGCTGTTTTTT.

This rearrangement joins TRBV2 to TRBJ2-2, with 9 bases aligning to TRBD1. The CDR3 has 15 amino acids. Germline V gene sequence: CDR1 SNHLY, CDR2 FYNNEI. Unmatched junction bases numbered 9, after V lost 7 bases and J lost 6 bases. As DNA, the CDR3 is TGTGCCAGCATTAAAAGGGGACAGGGCTCCGGGGAGCTGTTTTTT. It translates to CASIKRGQGSGELFF.

The chain joins TRBV10-1 to TRBJ2-7; 9 bases match TRBD1. The V and J ends lost 9 bases and 3 bases, in that order; junction bases with no gene match: 24. Germline V gene lookup returns CDR1 WNHNN and CDR2 SYGVQD (reference sequence). This CDR3 has 19 amino acids. The CDR3 sequence: CARSNRGRNKQRKHYEQYF. The CDR3 region has the DNA TGCGCCAGAAGTAACAGGGGGCGAAATAAGCAGCGGAAACACTACGAGCAGTACTTC.

This clone was recorded only once. The rearrangement joins TRBV5-5 to TRBJ1-5, with unresolved D. This CDR3 is 16 amino acids long. The germline V and J ends were trimmed by 5 bases and 7 bases, with 22 bases remaining between them. Germline CDR1 and CDR2: SGHKS and YYEKEE (reference sequence). Here the CDR3 DNA reads TGTGCCAGCAGTCATGCTCCCGACGCGACCCTCCAGCCCCAGCATTTT. This gives the protein CASSHAPDATLQPQHF.

The chain carries TRBV5-1 and TRBJ1-4; 9 positions match TRBD1. CDR1 is SGHRS, CDR2 YFSETQ, per germline. This CDR3 contains 14 residues. Trimming at V came to 3 bases and at J to 7 bases, leaving 4 bases not matched to a gene. CDR3: CASSSRDRAEKLFF. CDR3 sequence (DNA): TGCGCCAGCAGCTCCCGGGACAGGGCTGAAAAACTGTTTTTT.

The J gene is TRBJ1-2, the V gene TRBV5-5; D may be TRBD1 (5 bases). Germline V gene lookup returns CDR1 SGHKS and CDR2 YYEKEE (reference sequence). There are 14 residues in the CDR3. Trimming left V 4 bases short and J 8 bases short, with 18 bases between. CDR3 residues: CASSGERRGKGYTF. The CDR3 coding sequence is TGTGCCAGCAGCGGGGAAAGGAGGGGAAAGGGCTACACCTTC.

This chain joins TRBV28 and TRBJ2-3; D is ambiguous. The CDR3 totals 12 residues. Trimming stripped 2 bases from V and 4 bases from J, with 4 bases between. Germline CDR1 MDHEN, CDR2 SYDVKM. The CDR3 protein is CASSLKPDTQYF. The CDR3 DNA is TGTGCCAGCAGTTTAAAGCCAGATACGCAGTATTTT.

The rearrangement joins TRBV27 to TRBJ1-1; D perhaps matches TRBD1 (5 bases). V lost 5 bases to trimming and J lost 0 bases, with 10 bases between them. Germline CDR1 MNHEY, CDR2 SMNVEV (reference sequence). CDR3 length: 14 residues. The CDR3 sequence is CASSQGRLNTEAFF. The CDR3, as DNA: TGTGCCAGCAGTCAGGGACGGCTGAACACTGAAGCTTTCTTT.

The chain links TRBV29-1 to TRBJ2-4; D not resolved. Trimming cost V 4 bases and J 0 bases, with 10 bases left between them. CDR3 length: 14 residues. Germline lookup yields CDR1 SQVTM and CDR2 ANQGSEA. The CDR3 sequence: CSVVGRLAKNIQYF. CDR3 nucleotides: TGCAGCGTTGTAGGACGGCTAGCCAAAAACATTCAGTACTTC. The entire variable domain, with the rest obtained from reference TRBV29-1 and TRBJ2-4, is as follows: SAVISQKPSRDICQRGTSLTIQCQVDSQVTMMFWYRQQPGQSLTLIATANQGSEATYESGFVIDKFPISRPNLTFSTLTVSNMSPEDSSIYLCSVVGRLAKNIQYFGAGTRLSVL.